These 15 T cell receptor beta chains originate from one sample sequenced in a study of post-analysis software for immune sequencing data. Sequencing libraries made from TCR beta cDNA carried unique molecular identifiers. TCRdb re-analysed the PCR reads in MiXCR, keeping a single row per CDR3 protein. The data contain some 450,000 distinct CDR3 sequences, less than 45% of them singletons. Study results and caveats: Higher frequency in patients than in controls was seen for roughly five TRBV segments, with TRBV5-6, TRBV5-1 and TRBV20-1 among them.

For these TCRs, the target antigens are not known. Sequencing was performed on blood. Source of these receptors: a girl aged 10 to 17 with multiple sclerosis.

The chain combines TRBV28 with TRBJ2-1; D might be TRBD1 (5 bases). From germline, CDR1 is MDHEN and CDR2 SYDVKM. V shed 4 bases and J shed 2 bases, with 9 bases lying between them. CDR3 length equals 14 residues. The CDR3 protein is CASSSGPTYNEQFF. In DNA form, the CDR3 reads TGTGCCAGCAGTTCAGGGCCCACCTACAATGAGCAGTTCTTC.

This clonotype was counted only a few times. The chain links TRBV5-1 to TRBJ2-5; D unresolved. CDR3 length: 14 residues. Looked up from germline, CDR1 is SGHRS and CDR2 is YFSETQ. The ends were cut back, 9 bases at V and 11 bases at J, with 26 bases in the middle. CDR3 bases: TGCGCCACTTCGGTGGACCCTACGAGCAATGGGCAGTACTTC. Translated, it gives CATSVDPTSNGQYF. The complete variable domain, with remaining parts taken from reference TRBV5-1 and TRBJ2-5, reads KAGVTQTPRYLIKTRGQQVTLSCSPISGHRSVSWYQQTPGQGLQFLFEYFSETQRNKGNFPGRFSGRQFSNSRSEMNVSTLELGDSALYLCATSVDPTSNGQYFGPGTRLLVL.

This rearrangement joins TRBV12-3 or TRBV12-4 to TRBJ2-7, with 7 bases matching TRBD2. With V trimmed by 5 bases and J by 2 bases, 12 bases remained unmatched. The CDR3 covers 16 residues. The CDR3 spells CASSLGSSGMTYEQYF. The DNA of the CDR3 is TGTGCCAGCAGTCTTGGGTCTAGCGGAATGACCTACGAGCAGTACTTC.

Worth noting for this clonotype: The conserved phenylalanine or tryptophan is not found at the CDR3 terminus, so this likely reflects a read error. Written as DNA, the CDR3 is TGTGCCAGCAGCTCCCAGACAGGGACGGGTGAAAAACTGTTTCTT. Amino acids: CASSSQTGTGEKLFL. The chain links TRBV7-2 to TRBJ1-4, with 7 bases that match TRBD1. CDR1 is SGHTA and CDR2 is FQGNSA in the germline V gene. The CDR3 runs to 15 residues. V gave up 4 bases and J gave up 7 bases; unmatched junction bases: 9.

The rearrangement links TRBV6-5 to TRBJ2-3; perhaps TRBD2 as D (5 bases). CDR1 and CDR2 from the germline V gene are MNHEY and SVGAGI. The ends were cut back, 2 bases at V and 2 bases at J, with 14 bases in the middle. This CDR3 has 16 residues. The DNA for the CDR3 is TGTGCCAGCAGTTACCCGCGAGGGTTGCCCACAGATACGCAGTATTTT. This gives the protein CASSYPRGLPTDTQYF.

This clonotype came up a few times. This sequence joins TRBV20-1 and TRBJ2-7; no reliable D call. The germline CDR1 and CDR2 sequences are DFQATT and SNEGSKA (reference sequence). This CDR3 has 15 amino acids. V lost 0 bases, J lost 7 bases, and 19 bases lay in between. The CDR3 sequence is CSARDELGPGNEQYF. The CDR3 DNA sequence: TGCAGTGCTAGAGATGAGCTAGGTCCCGGCAATGAGCAGTACTTC.

The V gene is TRBV5-6, the J gene TRBJ2-7; TRBD1 might be the D (5 bases). The CDR3 has 16 amino acids. Trimming left V 4 bases short and J 10 bases short, with 27 bases between. CDR1 SGHDT and CDR2 YYEEEE come from the germline V gene. The CDR3 DNA reads as TGTGCCAGCAGCCCGCCGAGGACGGTCGTGGGGCGAACCCAGTACTTC. It yields the protein CASSPPRTVVGRTQYF.

This chain connects TRBV5-1 to TRBJ2-3, with 12 bases matching TRBD2. Trimming at V came to 4 bases and at J to 4 bases, leaving 7 bases not matched to a gene. Germline loops: CDR1 SGHRS, CDR2 YFSETQ. The CDR3 sequence is 16 residues long. As DNA, the CDR3 is TGCGCCAGCAGCGGCCGGACTAGCGGGGTCCCAGATACGCAGTATTTT. The encoded protein is CASSGRTSGVPDTQYF.

This clonotype has a handful of counts. V usage is TRBV20-1 and J usage is TRBJ2-7; 11 positions agree with TRBD2. V lost 7 bases to trimming and J lost 0 bases; unmatched junction nucleotides: 17. The CDR3 covers 18 residues. Germline assignment: CDR1 DFQATT and CDR2 SNEGSKA (reference sequence). This CDR3 is CSGGEHGLAGDLSYEQYF. DNA for the CDR3: TGCAGTGGGGGAGAGCACGGACTAGCGGGTGACCTCTCCTACGAGCAGTACTTC.

The CDR3 DNA reads TGTGCCAGCAGCTTACCCCAAGCGGGGCAGTTCTTC. This sequence encodes CASSLPQAGQFF. The chain recombines TRBV11-2 with TRBJ2-1; perhaps TRBD2 as D (6 bases). The CDR3 covers 12 residues. CDR1 and CDR2 from the germline V gene are SGHAT and FQNNGV. V shed 2 bases and J shed 12 bases, with 11 bases lying between them.

The V gene is TRBV27, the J gene TRBJ1-5; D gene unclear. Per the germline V gene, CDR1 is MNHEY and CDR2 is SMNVEV (reference sequence). V shed 2 bases and J shed 7 bases, with 12 bases lying between them. This CDR3 is built from 14 residues. CDR3 residues: CASSLETSGQPQHF. CDR3 coding DNA: TGTGCCAGCAGTTTAGAAACTTCGGGGCAGCCCCAGCATTTT.

In its sample, this clonotype was seen a few times. The genes are TRBV7-9 and TRBJ2-5; possible D gene TRBD2, 7 bases. Trimming took 4 bases from V and 4 from J, leaving 13 bases between them. The CDR3 spans 14 residues. The germline CDR1 and CDR2 sequences are SEHNR and FQNEAQ (reference sequence). In DNA, the CDR3 is TGTGCCAGCAGCTCAAAGGGGGGGCGAGAGACCCAGTACTTC. Residues: CASSSKGGRETQYF.

The V gene is TRBV12-3 or TRBV12-4, the J gene TRBJ2-2; 8 bases agree with TRBD1. With V trimmed by 8 bases and J by 5 bases, 7 bases remained unmatched. This CDR3 spans 14 amino acids. The CDR3 region has the DNA TGTGCCAGCGTGGGACAGGACGAAACCGGGGAGCTGTTTTTT. Translating gives CASVGQDETGELFF.

About this clonotype: A junction end diverges from the germline sequence, so it may reflect a read error. J is TRBJ1-5 and V is TRBV7-8; 7 bases are shared with TRBD1. CDR3 length: 14 amino acids. CDR1 is SGHVS and CDR2 is FQNEAQ in the germline V gene. The CDR3 region has the DNA TGTGCCGGCAGCTTATTCAGGGGGAATCAGCCCCAGCATTTT. It yields the protein CAGSLFRGNQPQHF.

The sample holds a few counts of this clonotype. V gene TRBV7-2 combines with J gene TRBJ2-5, with 7 nucleotides matching TRBD2. This CDR3 spans 14 amino acids. Germline V lookup: CDR1 SGHTA, CDR2 FQGNSA. Losses at the gene ends were 5 bases for V and 4 bases for J; bases not matched to a gene: 7. The chain's CDR3 is CASSPTSVRETQYF. For the CDR3, the DNA is TGTGCCAGCAGCCCAACTAGCGTGCGAGAGACCCAGTACTTC.